This passage covers 31 T cell receptor beta chains from one sample sequenced in a study of T cell clonality in common variable immunodeficiency. Sequencing was performed with immunoSEQ multiplex PCR; in TCRdb, only in-frame clones are kept and a portion is missing. Recorded here are more than 35,000 clones, none singletons. The sample taken for sequencing was peripheral blood mononuclear cells. These receptors were collected from a person aged 18-70 years in good health.

This clone was counted at least ten times. The sequenced fragment ends 3 residues before the CDR3 boundary, so the rest is inferred from the germline J gene. The chain has TRBV6-2 or TRBV6-3 and TRBJ1-1; the match to TRBD1 covers 7 bases. The CDR3 length is 14 residues. V lost 8 bases and J lost 7; bases outside the gene matches: 13. Germline CDR1 is MNHEY and CDR2 is SVGEGT. CDR3 bases read: TGTGCCAGCTGTTTCGTCGGAGGGGGCAGTGAA. This translates into CASCFVGGGSE. The full CDR3 protein is CASCFVGGGSEAFF.

At least ten counts were recorded for this clone. The read falls 3 residues short of the CDR3 end, and the missing part is taken from the germline J gene. This chain links TRBV10-3 with TRBJ1-2; 11 bases match TRBD1. The CDR3 is 13 amino acids. Germline V lookup: CDR1 ENHRY, CDR2 SYGVKD. With V trimmed by 7 bases and J by 7 bases, 5 bases remained unmatched. The CDR3 is CAIKGQGDFGYTF. CDR3 DNA, as far as it was read: TGTGCCATCAAGGGACAGGGGGATTTTGGC.

In its sample, this clone was seen many times. Read sequence stops 3 residues before the CDR3 end, and the germline J gene provides the missing end. The chain uses TRBV5-4 and TRBJ1-2, with D perhaps matching TRBD1 (5 bases). Germline loops: CDR1 SGHNT, CDR2 YYREEE (reference sequence). The CDR3 runs to 14 residues. The part of the CDR3 DNA that was read is TGTGCCAGCAGCTTGACAGGCGGCGCAGTAGGC. This codes for CASSLTGGAVG. The entire CDR3 sequence reads CASSLTGGAVGYTF.

This clone has a count of ten or more. The read halts 3 residues ahead of the CDR3 end, with the missing end drawn from the germline J gene. This rearrangement joins TRBV5-1 to TRBJ2-7; 9 bases line up with TRBD1. The CDR3 loop spans 15 amino acids. Unmatched junction bases numbered 13, after V lost 7 bases and J lost 5 bases. The germline V gene encodes CDR1 SGHRS and CDR2 YFSETQ. The CDR3 spells CASGNPGQGGNEQYF. The CDR3 bases that were read are TGCGCCAGCGGAAACCCGGGACAGGGCGGGAACGAG.

This clone came up many times. The missing CDR3 end, 3 residues past where the read stops, is filled in from the germline J gene. The chain recombines TRBV5-8 with TRBJ1-2, with 11 bases lining up with TRBD1. Germline V gene data show CDR1 as SGHTS and CDR2 as YDEGEE. The CDR3 has 15 amino acids. The sequenced part of the CDR3 DNA is TGTGCCAGCAGTATCCCCGGGACAGGGGGTGAAGGC. This gives the protein CASSIPGTGGEG. The whole CDR3 sequence reads CASSIPGTGGEGYTF.

This clone appeared many times. Read sequence stops 3 residues before the CDR3 end, and the germline J gene provides the missing end. The chain recombines TRBV7-2 with TRBJ2-3; no clear D gene. Germline CDR1 SGHTA, CDR2 FQGNSA. V was clipped by 4 bases and J by 8 bases, with 13 bases between them. The CDR3 covers 13 residues. The sequenced CDR3 bases are TGTGCCAGCAGCTCCATAGACCCGGGTACG. Encoded protein: CASSSIDPGT. The full CDR3 protein reads CASSSIDPGTQYF.

This clone was picked up many times. Read sequence stops 3 residues before the CDR3 end, and the germline J gene provides the missing end. This chain links TRBV5-1 with TRBJ2-7, with a possible D match to TRBD1 (6 bases). V was clipped by 0 bases and J by 3 bases, with 10 bases between them. The CDR3 covers 14 residues. Germline V lookup: CDR1 SGHRS, CDR2 YFSETQ. The part of the CDR3 DNA that was read is TGCGCCAGCAGCTTGGGGACAGCACTCTACGAG. This translates into CASSLGTALYE. The entire CDR3 sequence reads CASSLGTALYEQYF.

This clone showed up many times. The CDR3 extends 3 residues past the end of the read, so its final part is completed from the germline J gene. The chain couples TRBV12-5 to TRBJ1-2; 10 bases map to TRBD1. Germline CDR1 reads LGHNT; CDR2 reads FRNRAP. CDR3 length: 14 amino acids. Losses at the gene ends were 3 bases for V and 7 bases for J; bases not matched to a gene: 5. Incomplete CDR3 DNA: TGTGCTAGTGGTTTTTGGACAGGGGGAAGTGGC. Protein: CASGFWTGGSG. From start to end, the CDR3 is CASGFWTGGSGYTF.

This clone was observed many times. The observed sequence ends 3 residues before the CDR3 terminus, with the missing tail filled in from the germline J gene. This chain links TRBV7-2 with TRBJ2-7; no clear D gene. Trimming shortened V by 0 bases and J by 5 bases, and 8 bases separated the two germline ends. The germline CDR1 and CDR2 sequences are SGHTA and FQGNSA. The CDR3 totals 13 residues. The CDR3 sequence is CASSLALGNEQYF. The sequenced CDR3 bases are TGTGCCAGCAGCTTAGCGCTAGGAAACGAG.

This clone was seen many times. Partial CDR3 DNA: TGCGCCAGCAGCCAAGGTCCCCTTGGAAACACC. Translation gives CASSQGPLGNT. The complete CDR3 reads CASSQGPLGNTIYF. The chain couples TRBV4-1 to TRBJ1-3; no firm D call. The sequenced fragment ends 3 residues before the CDR3 boundary, so the rest is inferred from the germline J gene. The CDR3 extends over 14 amino acids. V was cut by 1 base and J by 3 bases, with 7 bases left in between. Germline values: CDR1 MGHRA, CDR2 YSYEKL.

This clone appeared many times. Coverage ceases 3 residues before the CDR3 finishes, and the germline J gene fills in the end. The V call is TRBV4-1, the J call TRBJ2-7; 7 bases are a match to TRBD1. Trimming cost V 3 bases and J 3 bases; bases outside gene matches: 14. The germline V gene encodes CDR1 MGHRA and CDR2 YSYEKL. This CDR3 has 17 residues. The CDR3 region is CASSQGETGATHYEQYF. The part of the CDR3 DNA that was read is TGCGCCAGCAGCCAGGGAGAAACAGGGGCCACCCACTACGAG.

This clone was counted at least ten times. Coverage ceases 3 residues before the CDR3 finishes, and the germline J gene fills in the end. This chain uses TRBV11-2 with TRBJ1-5; no reliable D call. The germline V gene has CDR1 SGHAT and CDR2 FQNNGV. The CDR3 sequence is 12 residues long. The CDR3 here is CASSQNRVPQHF. Partial CDR3 DNA: TGTGCCAGCAGCCAAAACCGGGTCCCC.

This clone was seen repeatedly, ten times or more. Sequencing ends 3 residues short of the CDR3 end; the germline J gene provides the rest. The gene calls are TRBV10-3 and TRBJ2-5, with TRBD2 as a possible D gene (5 bases). Trimming removed 3 bases from V and 3 bases from J, with 14 bases in between. CDR1 and CDR2 from the germline V gene are ENHRY and SYGVKD. There are 15 residues in the CDR3. Here the CDR3 reads CAISDPGLAEETQYF. CDR3 DNA (partial): TGTGCCATCAGTGACCCGGGGTTGGCAGAAGAGACC.

The sample holds many counts of this clone. The DNA ends 3 residues before the CDR3 does, and the rest of the CDR3 is filled in from the germline J gene. V and J are TRBV20-1 and TRBJ1-1; D is undetermined. The V and J ends lost 0 bases and 6 bases respectively, with 14 bases between them. This CDR3 region has 14 residues. Germline assignment: CDR1 DFQATT and CDR2 SNEGSKA (reference sequence). CDR3 DNA (partial): TGCAGTGCTAGAGATGTCGCGGGTAGGTCTGAA. It codes for CSARDVAGRSE. The full CDR3 protein is CSARDVAGRSEAFF.

This clone has at least ten counts. Read sequence stops 3 residues before the CDR3 end, and the germline J gene provides the missing end. The rearrangement links TRBV20-1 to TRBJ2-5; the match to TRBD2 covers 12 bases. CDR3 size: 14 residues. The germline CDR1 and CDR2 sequences are DFQATT and SNEGSKA (reference sequence). V shed 5 bases, J shed 4 bases, and the junction held 5 bases outside the gene matches. CDR3 region: CSAQTSGRLETQYF. The sequenced part of the CDR3 DNA is TGCAGTGCTCAGACTAGCGGGAGATTAGAGACC.

This clone has a count of ten or more. The read is 3 residues too short to cover the CDR3 end, so that end is filled in from the germline J gene. V and J are TRBV19 and TRBJ2-6; D not resolved. The CDR3 contains 13 residues. Germline CDR1 reads LNHDA; CDR2 reads SQIVND (reference sequence). Trimming removed 7 bases at V and 0 bases at J, with 4 bases between. CDR3 DNA, as far as it was read: TGTGCCAGTACCTCCTCTGGGGCCAACGTC. It encodes CASTSSGANV. The CDR3 in its entirety is CASTSSGANVLTF.

There are many counts of this clone. The read finishes 3 residues shy of the CDR3 end, and the germline J gene is used to complete it. This chain links TRBV5-1 with TRBJ2-7, with 9 bases aligning to TRBD1. V lost 4 bases, J lost 3 bases, and 8 bases stayed unmatched. This CDR3 region has 15 residues. CDR1 and CDR2 (germline): SGHRS, YFSETQ. CDR3 in amino acids: CASSRPGQGFYEQYF. Partial CDR3 DNA: TGCGCCAGCAGCCGGCCGGGACAGGGTTTCTACGAG. The variable domain in full, completed from reference TRBV5-1 and TRBJ2-7, reads KAGVTQTPRYLIKTRGQQVTLSCSPISGHRSVSWYQQTPGQGLQFLFEYFSETQRNKGNFPGRFSGRQFSNSRSEMNVSTLELGDSALYLCASSRPGQGFYEQYFGPGTRLTVT.

The sample holds many counts of this clone. Read sequence stops 3 residues before the CDR3 end, and the germline J gene provides the missing end. The J gene is TRBJ2-1, the V gene TRBV12-3 or TRBV12-4, with 7 positions matching TRBD1. J lost 6 bases, V lost 7 bases, and 6 bases had no gene match. The CDR3 extends over 13 amino acids. The CDR3 sequence is CASTPGTVNEQFF. CDR3 DNA, as far as it was read: TGTGCCAGCACCCCCGGGACAGTCAATGAG.

There are many counts of this clone. The CDR3 extends 3 residues past the end of the read, so its final part is completed from the germline J gene. The chain uses TRBV5-5 and TRBJ2-1; perhaps TRBD2 as D (5 bases). Deletions cut 0 bases from V and 4 bases from J, with 8 bases between. Germline loops: CDR1 SGHKS, CDR2 YYEKEE (reference sequence). The CDR3 is 14 residues long. The sequenced CDR3 bases are TGTGCCAGCAGCTTGGAACTAGTTTACAATGAG. This gives the protein CASSLELVYNE. The full CDR3 reads CASSLELVYNEQFF.

There are many counts of this clone. The read halts 3 residues ahead of the CDR3 end, with the missing end drawn from the germline J gene. The gene calls are TRBV11-2 and TRBJ1-2; 9 bases align to TRBD1. Germline V gene sequence: CDR1 SGHAT, CDR2 FQNNGV. The CDR3 is 14 residues long. Losses at the gene ends were 5 bases for V and 5 bases for J; bases not matched to a gene: 6. CDR3 bases read: TGTGCCAGCAGCGGCAGGGACAGGGTTTATGGC. Its protein is CASSGRDRVYG. The whole CDR3 sequence reads CASSGRDRVYGYTF. Drawing the rest from reference TRBV11-2 and TRBJ1-2, the complete variable domain is EAGVAQSPRYKIIEKRQSVAFWCNPISGHATLYWYQQILGQGPKLLIQFQNNGVVDDSQLPKDRFSAERLKGVDSTLKIQPAKLEDSAVYLCASSGRDRVYGYTFGSGTRLTVV.

This clone was detected ten times or more. The read terminates 3 residues ahead of where the CDR3 ends, so the germline J gene completes it. The chain links TRBV23-1 to TRBJ2-7; 8 bases match TRBD1. TRBV23-1 is an ORF for which the function is uncertain. The ends lost 1 base at V and 2 bases at J; junction bases unmatched: 10. CDR3 size: 17 residues. CDR3 sequence: CASSQLKTDRVAYEQYF. Incomplete CDR3 DNA: TGCGCCAGCAGTCAATTAAAAACGGACAGGGTGGCCTACGAG.

This clone came up many times. Coverage ceases 3 residues before the CDR3 finishes, and the germline J gene fills in the end. This chain connects TRBV5-1 to TRBJ2-1; either TRBD1 or TRBD2 may fit D (6 bases each). Germline V CDR1 and CDR2: SGHRS, YFSETQ. V shed 4 bases and J shed 8 bases, with 16 bases lying between them. The CDR3 loop spans 14 amino acids. The DNA read from the CDR3 is TGCGCCAGCAGCGGGAGGCAGGGGAACTATGAG. Translating it yields CASSGRQGNYE. The whole CDR3 protein reads CASSGRQGNYEQFF.

The table lists this clone with many counts. The missing CDR3 end, 3 residues past where the read stops, is filled in from the germline J gene. The rearrangement uses TRBV7-9 and TRBJ1-4; 8 positions agree with TRBD1. CDR3 length equals 15 residues. Germline V gene lookup returns CDR1 SEHNR and CDR2 FQNEAQ (reference sequence). After removal of 5 bases from V and 3 bases from J, the junction contained 5 bases not matched to a gene. The CDR3 loop is CASSPTTGANEKLFF. The part of the CDR3 DNA that was read is TGTGCCAGCAGCCCGACGACAGGGGCTAATGAAAAA.

This clone was counted at least ten times. The observed sequence ends 3 residues before the CDR3 terminus, with the missing tail filled in from the germline J gene. This rearrangement joins TRBV30 to TRBJ1-1; 7 bases agree with TRBD1. Germline V gene sequence: CDR1 GTSNPN, CDR2 SVGIG (reference sequence). CDR3 length: 12 amino acids. CDR3 DNA, as far as it was read: TGTGCCTGGAGTGAGACAGGGCCCGGG. It codes for CAWSETGPG. The whole CDR3 protein is CAWSETGPGAFF.

In its sample, this clone was seen many times. The CDR3 is cut off 3 residues early in the read; its end comes from the germline J gene. This rearrangement joins TRBV5-5 to TRBJ2-2; D remains ambiguous. The CDR3 totals 13 residues. The V gene lost 0 bases and the J gene lost 5 bases, with 5 bases spanning the gap. Germline loops: CDR1 SGHKS, CDR2 YYEKEE (reference sequence). The CDR3 DNA, read in part, is TGTGCCAGCAGCTTGGAAGCGACCGGGGAG. It specifies CASSLEATGE. The full CDR3 is CASSLEATGELFF.

Many counts were recorded for this clone. The DNA ends 3 residues before the CDR3 does, and the rest of the CDR3 is filled in from the germline J gene. This chain joins TRBV15 and TRBJ2-3; weak D call: TRBD1 (5 bases). Germline V gene lookup returns CDR1 LNHNV and CDR2 YYDKDF (reference sequence). There are 15 residues in the CDR3. V was clipped by 2 bases and J by 5 bases, with 14 bases between them. CDR3 bases read: TGTGCCACCAGCAGAACGGCAGGGTGGAGAGATACG. Protein product: CATSRTAGWRDT. In full, the CDR3 is CATSRTAGWRDTQYF.

This clone was observed many times. The sequence runs out 3 residues before the end of the CDR3; the remainder is reconstructed from the germline J gene. V usage is TRBV20-1 and J usage is TRBJ1-4; 10 bases are shared with TRBD1. The CDR3 is 15 amino acids. CDR1 is DFQATT and CDR2 is SNEGSKA in the germline V gene (reference sequence). V lost 1 base and J lost 8; bases outside the gene matches: 7. The CDR3 sequence: CSARGTGGDREKLFF. The covered CDR3 bases are TGCAGTGCTAGAGGGACAGGGGGGGATAGGGAAAAA.

At least ten counts were recorded for this clone. With the read ending 3 residues before the CDR3 end, the germline J gene is used to fill in that end. The genes are TRBV5-1 and TRBJ2-1; 9 positions agree with TRBD1. The CDR3 runs 15 residues. Losses at the gene ends were 3 bases for V and 5 bases for J; bases not matched to a gene: 6. Germline assignment: CDR1 SGHRS and CDR2 YFSETQ. The CDR3 bases that were read are TGCGCCAGCAGCTCGGACAGGGGTCGTGACAATGAG. This sequence encodes CASSSDRGRDNE. The complete CDR3 sequence is CASSSDRGRDNEQFF.

This clone was observed at least ten times. The read ends 3 residues early relative to the CDR3; the germline J gene fills the gap. This sequence joins TRBV20-1 and TRBJ2-1; TRBD1 aligns across 7 bases. CDR1 is DFQATT and CDR2 is SNEGSKA in the germline V gene (reference sequence). Germline trimming cut 2 bases from V and 2 bases from J; bases unmatched to any gene: 6. The CDR3 has 15 residues. CDR3 region: CSARLRDRPYNEQFF. CDR3 DNA (partial): TGCAGTGCTAGACTCCGGGACAGACCCTACAATGAG.

This clone was counted many times. From the germline J gene comes the end of the CDR3, since the read stops 3 residues before it. The V and J genes are TRBV11-2 and TRBJ1-1; D perhaps matches TRBD1 (6 bases). The ends were cut back, 5 bases at V and 3 bases at J, with 16 bases in the middle. CDR1 and CDR2 from the germline V gene are SGHAT and FQNNGV. This CDR3 contains 15 residues. Partial CDR3 DNA: TGTGCCAGCAGCCCCTCTCGGGGGGCGTACACTGAA. It translates to CASSPSRGAYTE. The entire CDR3 reads CASSPSRGAYTEAFF.

Ten or more counts support this clone. The read ends 3 residues before the CDR3 terminus; that terminus is restored from the germline J gene. V usage is TRBV29-1 and J usage is TRBJ2-7, with 11 bases fitting TRBD1. The CDR3 length is 12 residues. CDR1 is SQVTM and CDR2 is ANQGSEA in the germline V gene. Losses at the gene ends were 3 bases for V and 6 bases for J; bases not matched to a gene: 1. CDR3 DNA (partial): TGCAGCGTTGAGGACAGGGGGCGCGAG. Protein: CSVEDRGRE. The complete CDR3 reads CSVEDRGREQYF.